This T cell receptor (beta chain) was found in a study of blood T cell repertoires in COVID-19. This clone was seen a few times. In germline, CDR1 is MNHEY, CDR2 SVGAGI. Between the trimmed V and J ends, which lost 11 bases and 2 bases, there was a span of 15 bases. The CDR3 runs 13 residues. Per the authors' pipeline: Researchers report that nucleated cell counts were estimated from reference gene primer amplification. Sequenced by immunoSEQ multiplex PCR; TCRdb stores in-frame clones only, minus some. The V and J calls and clone size are taken from that table; D and trimming were inferred from the DNA. The sample comprises some 140,000 clones, roughly 71% of which are singletons, and around 20% rests with the top ten.

The clonotype was recovered from a man older than 75 with acute or convalescent COVID-19. The chain joins TRBV6-5 to TRBJ1-1; possibly TRBD1 for D (6 bases). Sequenced material: peripheral blood. The CDR3 here is CAVRRTENTEAFF. DNA for the CDR3: TGTGCCGTAAGAAGGACAGAAAACACTGAAGCTTTCTTT.